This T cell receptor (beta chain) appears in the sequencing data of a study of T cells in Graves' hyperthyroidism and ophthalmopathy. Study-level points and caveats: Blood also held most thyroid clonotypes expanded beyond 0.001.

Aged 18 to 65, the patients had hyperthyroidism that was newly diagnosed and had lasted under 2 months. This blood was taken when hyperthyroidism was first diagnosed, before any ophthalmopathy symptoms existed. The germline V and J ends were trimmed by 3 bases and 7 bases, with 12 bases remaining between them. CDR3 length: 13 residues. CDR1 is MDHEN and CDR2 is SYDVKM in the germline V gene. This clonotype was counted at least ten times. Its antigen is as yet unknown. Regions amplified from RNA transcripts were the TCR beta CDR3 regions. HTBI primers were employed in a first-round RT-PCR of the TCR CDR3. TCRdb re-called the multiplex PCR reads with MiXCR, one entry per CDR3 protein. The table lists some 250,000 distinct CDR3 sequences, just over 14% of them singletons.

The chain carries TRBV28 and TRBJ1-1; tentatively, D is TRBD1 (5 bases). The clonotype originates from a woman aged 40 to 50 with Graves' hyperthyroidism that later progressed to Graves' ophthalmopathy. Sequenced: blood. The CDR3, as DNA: TGTGCCAGCAGTTTTGGGGGATCGATTGAAGCTTTCTTT. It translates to CASSFGGSIEAFF.